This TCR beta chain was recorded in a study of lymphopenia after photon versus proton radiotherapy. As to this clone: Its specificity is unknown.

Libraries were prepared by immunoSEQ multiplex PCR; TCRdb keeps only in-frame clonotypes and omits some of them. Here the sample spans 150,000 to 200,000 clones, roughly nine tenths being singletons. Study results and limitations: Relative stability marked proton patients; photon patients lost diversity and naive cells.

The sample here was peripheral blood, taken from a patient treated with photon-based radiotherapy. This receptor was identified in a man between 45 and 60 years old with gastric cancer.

The CDR3, as DNA: TGTGCCAGCAGGGGGACAGGGAGTGGCTACACCTTC. This translates into CASRGTGSGYTF. The chain recombines TRBV2 with TRBJ1-2, with 9 bases lining up with TRBD1. The CDR3 loop spans 12 amino acids. Germline assignment: CDR1 SNHLY and CDR2 FYNNEI. The V and J ends lost 6 bases and 7 bases, in that order; junction bases with no gene match: 3.